The 4 T cell receptor beta chains given below trace back to one sample, sequenced in a study of T cell repertoires in cytomegalovirus infection. A single record per CDR3 protein comes from TCRdb applying MiXCR to the reads. The repertoire includes fewer than 700,000 distinct CDR3 sequences, 20% to 30% of them detected once, and roughly 8% sits in the top ten. Sequencing used CD8+ T cells from PBMCs. These receptors came from a human donor in good health (CMV status not recorded). Some clones in this sample may be carry-over from other donors' samples.

This clonotype turned up a few times. The CDR3 bases are TGTGCCAGCAGCACCCCTAGGGGATTGAGCTCCTACGAGCAGTACTTC. Translating it yields CASSTPRGLSSYEQYF. V and J are TRBV7-9 and TRBJ2-7; maybe TRBD1 (5 bases). Between the trimmed V and J ends, which lost 5 bases and 0 bases, there was a span of 17 bases. Germline V gene lookup returns CDR1 SEHNR and CDR2 FQNEAQ (reference sequence). There are 16 residues in the CDR3.

The CDR3 region has the DNA TGTGCCAGCAGCCCCATGGGGAGCTCCACAGATACGCAGTATTTT. This encodes CASSPMGSSTDTQYF. This chain joins TRBV12-3 or TRBV12-4 and TRBJ2-3, with D possibly being TRBD2 (5 bases). The CDR3 is made up of 15 amino acids. Between the trimmed V and J ends, which lost 6 bases and 2 bases, there was a span of 15 bases.

This clonotype was seen a handful of times. V is TRBV7-9 and J is TRBJ2-6, with D perhaps TRBD1 (7 bases). Trimming pared 4 bases from V and 2 bases from J, leaving 30 bases between. The CDR3 has 22 residues. Germline CDR1 reads SEHNR; CDR2 reads FQNEAQ (reference sequence). CDR3 DNA sequence: TGTGCCAGCAGCTCCCCATTCCCCCTCGTAGCAGGGGGGTTTACTGGGGCCAACGTCCTGACTTTC. This codes for CASSSPFPLVAGGFTGANVLTF.

This clonotype occurred a few times. V and J are TRBV29-1 and TRBJ2-2; no clear D gene. This CDR3 has 13 amino acids. V was trimmed by 4 bases and J by 0 bases, leaving 6 bases between them. CDR1 SQVTM and CDR2 ANQGSEA come from the germline V gene. The CDR3 spells CSVGKANTGELFF. The CDR3 DNA is TGCAGCGTTGGTAAAGCGAACACCGGGGAGCTGTTTTTT.